This is a list of T cell receptor beta chains from one sample in a study of control samples from healthy donors and cancer patients. Sequencing was performed with immunoSEQ multiplex PCR; in TCRdb, only in-frame clones are kept and a portion is missing. The sample shows 150,000 to 200,000 clones, approximately 92% of them seen only once. The material sequenced was blood. These receptors originate from a young man in good health. The CDR3 runs from the conserved cysteine through the conserved F or W. D genes are given only for firm matches. Some rows mark clone size as missing; the rest say once, few, many or name a class of expanded clone.

V	size	D	J	CDR3	DNA
TRBV7-9	.	TRBD2	TRBJ2-1	CASSLAGAHEQFF	TGTGCCAGCAGCTTGGCGGGAGCCCATGAGCAGTTCTTC
TRBV19	.	TRBD1	TRBJ2-7	CASSIGTGDEQYF	TGTGCCAGTAGTATCGGGACAGGGGACGAGCAGTACTTC
TRBV2	.	TRBD1	TRBJ2-2	CAITGVRDTGELFF	TGTGCCATTACAGGGGTGAGAGACACCGGGGAGCTGTTTTTT
TRBV10-3	.	TRBD1	TRBJ2-7	CATRTGGYEQYF	TGTGCCACTAGGACAGGGGGCTACGAGCAGTACTTC
TRBV19	.	.	TRBJ2-7	CASSITGNSYEQYF	TGTGCCAGTAGTATAACAGGGAATAGTTACGAGCAGTACTTC
TRBV7-2	.	TRBD1	TRBJ2-7	CASSRQGANEQYF	TGTGCCAGCAGCCGACAGGGGGCTAACGAGCAGTACTTC
TRBV6-2/TRBV6-3	.	TRBD1	TRBJ1-5	CASSYTGGNQPQHF	TGTGCCAGCAGTTATACAGGGGGAAATCAGCCCCAGCATTTT
TRBV5-1	.	.	TRBJ2-7	CASSLGVSYEQYF	TGCGCCAGCAGCTTGGGTGTATCCTACGAGCAGTACTTC
TRBV7-3	.	.	TRBJ2-1	CASSWAAFEQFF	TGTGCCAGCAGCTGGGCCGCCTTTGAGCAGTTCTTC
TRBV6-1	.	.	TRBJ1-5	CASSEYTVINQPQHF	TGTGCCAGCAGTGAATACACGGTAATCAATCAGCCCCAGCATTTT
TRBV7-8	.	TRBD1	TRBJ2-1	CASSRLTLGTGYNEQFF	TGTGCCAGCAGCAGGCTTACCTTAGGGACAGGTTACAATGAGCAGTTCTTC
TRBV2	once	.	TRBJ1-6	CACTPEVSSYNSPLHF	TGTGCCTGCACCCCGGAGGTGAGCTCCTATAATTCACCCCTCCACTTT
TRBV6-2/TRBV6-3	.	.	TRBJ2-1	CASSYSNNEQFF	TGTGCCAGCAGTTACTCGAACAATGAGCAGTTCTTC
TRBV5-8	.	.	TRBJ2-2	CASSFGPNNGELFF	TGTGCCAGCAGCTTTGGTCCGAACAACGGGGAGCTGTTTTTT
TRBV24-1	.	.	TRBJ1-2	CATSDFPGSGGYTF	TGTGCCACCAGTGATTTCCCGGGGAGCGGTGGCTACACCTTC
TRBV7-3	.	.	TRBJ1-5	CASRWDNWRNQPQHF	TGTGCCAGCAGGTGGGACAATTGGCGCAATCAGCCCCAGCATTTT
TRBV27	.	.	TRBJ1-1	CASSLKTDTEAFF	TGTGCCAGCAGTTTGAAGACAGACACTGAAGCTTTCTTT
TRBV5-6	.	.	TRBJ1-1	CASSLGGFGTEAFF	TGTGCCAGCAGCTTGGGCGGGTTTGGCACTGAAGCTTTCTTT
TRBV27	.	TRBD2	TRBJ2-7	CASSLAGVSYEQYF	TGTGCCAGCAGTCTAGCGGGGGTGTCCTACGAGCAGTACTTC
TRBV5-5	.	.	TRBJ1-2	CASSYATSGYTF	TGTGCCAGCAGCTACGCGACAAGTGGCTACACCTTC
TRBV19	.	.	TRBJ2-2	CASTDGGQNTGELFF	TGTGCCAGTACGGACGGAGGACAAAACACCGGGGAGCTGTTTTTT
TRBV12-3/TRBV12-4	.	TRBD2	TRBJ2-1	CASSFFGGREQFF	TGTGCCAGCAGTTTTTTCGGGGGGAGGGAGCAGTTCTTC
TRBV6-2/TRBV6-3	.	.	TRBJ1-1	CASSYLGSVNTEAFF	TGTGCCAGCAGTTACCTTGGGTCGGTGAACACTGAAGCTTTCTTT
TRBV5-5	.	TRBD2	TRBJ2-5	CASSLGGGAQETQYF	TGTGCCAGCAGCTTGGGCGGGGGGGCCCAAGAGACCCAGTACTTC
TRBV4-1	.	.	TRBJ1-1	CASSQGASVNTEAFF	TGCGCCAGCAGCCAAGGGGCTTCGGTGAACACTGAAGCTTTCTTT
TRBV5-1	.	TRBD2	TRBJ2-2	CASSLELAGAPGELFF	TGCGCCAGCAGCTTGGAACTAGCGGGAGCTCCCGGGGAGCTGTTTTTT